These 30 T cell receptor beta chains originate from one sample sequenced in a study of blood T cell repertoires in COVID-19. Libraries were prepared by immunoSEQ multiplex PCR; TCRdb keeps only in-frame clonotypes and omits some of them. Of 200,000 or so clones in the sample, approximately 80% were seen once. The source material was peripheral blood. These receptor sequences come from a woman of 80 years or more with acute or convalescent COVID-19.

This chain links TRBV24-1 with TRBJ2-3, with D possibly TRBD1 on 5 matching bases. V lost 0 bases and J lost 0, with 24 bases in between. The CDR3 length is 21 residues. Germline V gene data show CDR1 as KGHDR and CDR2 as SFDVKD. The CDR3 sequence: CATSDLLPSISGLPSTDTQYF. As DNA, the CDR3 is TGTGCCACCAGTGATTTGCTGCCCTCTATTTCAGGGTTACCTAGCACAGATACGCAGTATTTT.

The chain combines TRBV5-1 with TRBJ2-7, with TRBD1 matching over 7 bases. V dropped 5 bases and J dropped 3; count of bases not matched to a gene: 11. The CDR3 spans 15 residues. Germline CDR1 is SGHRS and CDR2 is YFSETQ. The CDR3 region has the DNA TGCGCCAGCAGGAGCCAGGGGGAGCCCTACTACGAGCAGTACTTC. Translated: CASRSQGEPYYEQYF.

There are a few counts of this clone. J is TRBJ1-5 and V is TRBV3-1 (or the pseudogene TRBV3-2); TRBD1 matches at 9 bases. This CDR3 contains 19 residues. CDR1 is LGHDT, CDR2 YNNKEL, per germline (reference sequence). V was pared by 1 base and J by 2 bases, with 12 bases of the junction left unmatched. CDR3 nucleotides: TGTGCCAGCAGCCAAGCCCTCCGGGACAGGGTAAGGCGCAATCAGCCCCAGCATTTT. Its protein is CASSQALRDRVRRNQPQHF.

The V call is TRBV10-3, the J call TRBJ1-2; 9 nucleotides match TRBD1. The CDR3 spans 14 residues. Losses at the gene ends were 0 bases for V and 8 bases for J; bases not matched to a gene: 4. Germline V gene data show CDR1 as ENHRY and CDR2 as SYGVKD. CDR3 sequence reads: CAISESRDRDGYTF. CDR3 DNA: TGTGCCATCAGTGAGTCCCGGGACAGGGACGGCTACACCTTC.

The rearrangement links TRBV12-3 or TRBV12-4 to TRBJ2-3; the D is unclear. The length of the CDR3 is 11 residues. Trimming removed 5 bases at V and 6 bases at J, with 6 bases between. The CDR3 protein is CASSPGDTQYF. The CDR3 nucleotides read TGTGCCAGCAGTCCCGGGGATACGCAGTATTTT.

The V call is TRBV3-1 (or the pseudogene TRBV3-2), the J call TRBJ1-5; 12 bases are a match to TRBD1. V lost 2 bases and J lost 2; bases outside the gene matches: 7. This CDR3 spans 18 amino acids. Germline V lookup: CDR1 LGHDT, CDR2 YNNKEL (reference sequence). The CDR3 reads CASSQPRDRGLRNQPQHF. As DNA, the CDR3 is TGTGCCAGCAGCCAACCCCGGGACAGGGGGCTACGCAATCAGCCCCAGCATTTT.

The J gene is TRBJ2-7, the V gene TRBV15; 8 positions agree with TRBD2. Trimming took 2 bases from V and 4 from J; bases not matched to a gene: 10. The CDR3 spans 16 residues. Germline V gene data show CDR1 as LNHNV and CDR2 as YYDKDF (reference sequence). CDR3 sequence: CATSRKGLEGGYEQYF. CDR3 sequence (DNA): TGTGCCACCAGCAGAAAGGGACTAGAGGGGGGATACGAGCAGTACTTC.

The chain carries TRBV7-3 and TRBJ1-1; 8 bases line up with TRBD1. The V gene's germline CDR1 is SGHTA and CDR2 FQGTGA. The CDR3 runs 13 residues. V was clipped by 4 bases and J by 4 bases; unmatched bases: 2. Here the CDR3 DNA reads TGTGCCAGCAGCTCAGGGGGCGGCACTGAAGCTTTCTTT. This gives the protein CASSSGGGTEAFF.

The rearrangement links TRBV5-6 to TRBJ1-4; D is unclear. The V end was cut by 6 bases, the J end by 3 bases, with 15 bases between. This CDR3 spans 15 amino acids. Per the germline V gene, CDR1 is SGHDT and CDR2 is YYEEEE. CDR3 coding DNA: TGTGCCAGCAACCGTCTGGTCGAGGCTAATGAAAAACTGTTTTTT. Its translation is CASNRLVEANEKLFF.

This clone appeared a few times. The V gene is TRBV27, the J gene TRBJ1-1; 10 bases match TRBD1. Per the germline V gene, CDR1 is MNHEY and CDR2 is SMNVEV (reference sequence). The V segment lost 5 bases and the J segment 6 bases; nucleotides outside the gene matches: 12. The CDR3 has 16 residues. CDR3 amino acids: CASSPRQGQGKAEAFF. The CDR3, as DNA: TGTGCCAGCAGTCCCCGACAGGGACAGGGGAAAGCTGAAGCTTTCTTT.

This chain connects TRBV2 to TRBJ1-5; TRBD1 matches 8 bases. Germline CDR1 is SNHLY and CDR2 is FYNNEI. This CDR3 region has 15 residues. Unmatched junction bases numbered 10, after V lost 6 bases and J lost 6 bases. The CDR3 sequence: CASREIDRGGQPQHF. The CDR3 nucleotides read TGTGCCAGCAGGGAAATAGACAGGGGCGGTCAGCCCCAGCATTTT.

This clone has a handful of counts. The chain combines TRBV9 with TRBJ1-1; D is possibly TRBD1 (5 bases). The germline V gene has CDR1 SGDLS and CDR2 YYNGEE. With 4 bases removed from V and 4 bases from J, the gap between germline ends came to 14 bases. The CDR3 spans 14 residues. The CDR3 loop is CASSKLQGGTEAFF. The CDR3 DNA sequence: TGTGCCAGCAGCAAGTTGCAGGGAGGCACTGAAGCTTTCTTT.

There are a few counts of this clone. The V and J genes are TRBV10-3 and TRBJ2-1; 7 bases agree with TRBD2. Per germline, CDR1 ENHRY and CDR2 SYGVKD. J gave up 4 bases and V 3 bases, and 9 bases lay outside the gene matches. CDR3 length equals 16 residues. The CDR3 loop is CAISDSTGTMYNEQFF. The CDR3 nucleotides are TGTGCCATCAGTGATAGTACCGGGACTATGTACAATGAGCAGTTCTTC.

The chain has TRBV5-1 and TRBJ2-3; D may be TRBD1 (6 bases). This CDR3 spans 16 amino acids. Trimming took 0 bases from V and 0 from J, leaving 11 bases between them. The germline CDR1 and CDR2 sequences are SGHRS and YFSETQ. The CDR3 bases are TGCGCCAGCAGCTTGGCCCTAGGACAGAGCACAGATACGCAGTATTTT. As protein: CASSLALGQSTDTQYF.

CDR3 amino acids: CASSSGGYQETQYF. CDR3 nucleotides: TGTGCCAGCAGCTCCGGGGGGTACCAAGAGACCCAGTACTTC. This chain connects TRBV7-2 to TRBJ2-5; 7 nucleotides line up with TRBD2. This CDR3 region has 14 residues. V was pared by 4 bases and J by 0 bases, with 2 bases of the junction left unmatched. Germline CDR1 and CDR2: SGHTA and FQGNSA.

This chain connects TRBV21-1 to TRBJ1-2; TRBD1 is taken as the D call from the table, unchecked against the DNA. TRBV21-1 is deemed a pseudogene. This CDR3 contains 18 residues. The CDR3 spells CASSKDGQGEGNYYGYTF. CDR3 DNA sequence: TGTGCCAGCAGCAAAGATGGGCAGGGGGAAGGGAATTACTATGGCTACACCTTC.

This chain joins TRBV27 and TRBJ1-1; D remains unclear. V dropped 4 bases and J dropped 3 bases, with 12 bases sitting between them. Germline CDR1 MNHEY, CDR2 SMNVEV (reference sequence). This CDR3 region has 14 residues. CDR3 in DNA: TGTGCCAGCAGTTATCATCCCGGGTACACTGAAGCTTTCTTT. Translation gives CASSYHPGYTEAFF.

The rearrangement joins TRBV30 to TRBJ2-7; 10 nucleotides line up with TRBD1. The V segment lost 2 bases and the J segment 7 bases; nucleotides outside the gene matches: 5. CDR1 and CDR2 from the germline V gene are GTSNPN and SVGIG (reference sequence). This CDR3 spans 13 amino acids. The CDR3 DNA follows: TGTGCCTGGAGTCGACAGGGGGCAGGGGAGCAGTACTTC. Encoded protein: CAWSRQGAGEQYF.

V usage is TRBV7-3 and J usage is TRBJ2-5; 11 bases are shared with TRBD2. With V trimmed by 5 bases and J by 4 bases, 3 bases remained unmatched. Germline loops: CDR1 SGHTA, CDR2 FQGTGA. CDR3 size: 14 residues. The CDR3 sequence is CASSPGLAGETQYF. CDR3 DNA: TGTGCCAGCAGCCCAGGACTAGCGGGAGAGACCCAGTACTTC. Based on the CDR3 plus reference TRBV7-3 and TRBJ2-5, the full variable domain is GAGVSQTPSNKVTEKGKYVELRCDPISGHTALYWYRQSLGQGPEFLIYFQGTGAADDSGLPNDRFFAVRPEGSVSTLKIQRTERGDSAVYLCASSPGLAGETQYFGPGTRLLVL.

The chain joins TRBV14 to TRBJ2-1, with 11 bases aligning to TRBD2. The CDR3 is 12 amino acids. Germline CDR1 is SGHDN and CDR2 is FVKESK. With 2 bases clipped from V and 13 bases from J, the junction kept 1 base outside the gene matches. The DNA of the CDR3 is TGTGCCAGCAGCCAAACTAGCGGGAGACAGTTCTTC. This translates into CASSQTSGRQFF.

The rearrangement joins TRBV11-3 to TRBJ2-2; D is possibly TRBD2 (6 bases). CDR3 length: 16 amino acids. Looked up from germline, CDR1 is SGHNT and CDR2 is YENEEA. V was shortened by 1 base and J by 0 bases, with 9 bases between the two germline ends. In DNA form, the CDR3 reads TGTGCCAGCAGCTTAGGGGCGGGACCGAACACCGGGGAGCTGTTTTTT. This gives the protein CASSLGAGPNTGELFF.

The chain uses TRBV6-5 and TRBJ1-3, with D possibly matching TRBD1 (6 bases). CDR1 MNHEY and CDR2 SVGAGI come from the germline V gene. The ends were cut back, 5 bases at V and 2 bases at J, with 10 bases in the middle. CDR3 size: 14 residues. The CDR3 sequence is CASSTQGTGNTIYF. CDR3 bases: TGTGCCAGCAGTACGCAGGGGACTGGAAACACCATATATTTT.

The rearrangement joins TRBV7-9 to TRBJ2-1; possible D gene TRBD2, 5 bases. The germline V gene encodes CDR1 SEHNR and CDR2 FQNEAQ (reference sequence). Between the trimmed V and J ends, which lost 3 bases and 0 bases, there was a span of 12 bases. CDR3 size: 16 residues. In nucleotides, the CDR3 is TGTGCCAGCAGCTTGACCGGACTTGACTCCTACAATGAGCAGTTCTTC. Protein product: CASSLTGLDSYNEQFF.

The V gene is TRBV20-1, the J gene TRBJ2-1, with D possibly being TRBD2 (5 bases). The CDR3 has 15 residues. Looked up from germline, CDR1 is DFQATT and CDR2 is SNEGSKA (reference sequence). V lost 3 bases to trimming and J lost 5 bases, with 17 bases between them. CDR3: CSASVARGLDNEQFF. CDR3 nucleotides: TGCAGTGCTAGTGTAGCAAGAGGGTTGGACAATGAGCAGTTCTTC.

CDR3 amino acids: CASSSPGQGPTEAFF. The CDR3 DNA reads TGTGCCAGCAGTTCCCCAGGACAGGGGCCAACTGAAGCTTTCTTT. The chain recombines TRBV6-5 with TRBJ1-1, with 9 bases aligning to TRBD1. Germline V gene lookup returns CDR1 MNHEY and CDR2 SVGAGI. The trim removed 4 bases at V and 5 bases at J, leaving 8 bases unmatched. This CDR3 spans 15 amino acids.

The rearrangement joins TRBV18 to TRBJ2-3, with TRBD2 as a possible D gene (5 bases). This CDR3 has 13 residues. The germline gives CDR1 KGHSH, CDR2 LQKENI. The V gene lost 4 bases and the J gene lost 3 bases, with 8 bases spanning the gap. The CDR3 region has the DNA TGTGCCAGCTCACTCCGGGGAACAGATACGCAGTATTTT. Translated: CASSLRGTDTQYF. Combining the CDR3 with reference TRBV18 and TRBJ2-3 gives the whole variable domain NAGVMQNPRHLVRRRGQEARLRCSPMKGHSHVYWYRQLPEEGLKFMVYLQKENIIDESGMPKERFSAEFPKEGPSILRIQQVVRGDSAAYFCASSLRGTDTQYFGPGTRLTVL.

The V gene is TRBV4-3, the J gene TRBJ2-1; TRBD1 is a possible D gene (6 bases). Germline CDR1 is LGHNA and CDR2 is YSLEER. CDR3 size: 15 residues. V gave up 0 bases and J gave up 4 bases, with 10 bases separating them. The CDR3 sequence: CASSQEGHTYNEQFF. The CDR3 nucleotides read TGCGCCAGCAGCCAAGAGGGACATACTTACAATGAGCAGTTCTTC.

The rearrangement uses TRBV9 and TRBJ2-7, with 7 nucleotides matching TRBD2. CDR1 SGDLS and CDR2 YYNGEE come from the germline V gene. The V gene end was trimmed by 0 bases and the J gene end by 0 bases; junction bases not matched to a gene: 6. CDR3 size: 16 residues. CDR3 nucleotide sequence: TGTGCCAGCAGCGTAGGAGGGACTACCTTCTCCTACGAGCAGTACTTC. This codes for CASSVGGTTFSYEQYF.

The chain has TRBV29-1 and TRBJ2-2; 10 positions match TRBD1. This CDR3 contains 14 residues. Losses at the gene ends were 6 bases for V and 5 bases for J; bases not matched to a gene: 6. Per the germline V gene, CDR1 is SQVTM and CDR2 is ANQGSEA. The CDR3 spells CSVQTGGFTGELFF. In nucleotides, the CDR3 is TGCAGCGTCCAGACAGGGGGCTTTACCGGGGAGCTGTTTTTT.

This chain joins TRBV4-2 and TRBJ1-1; TRBD1 matches 10 bases. CDR3 length: 15 residues. V was pared by 4 bases and J by 3 bases, with 5 bases of the junction left unmatched. Germline loops: CDR1 LGHNA, CDR2 YNFKEQ. The DNA of the CDR3 is TGTGCCAGCAGCCTCCGACAGGGGGCGGACACTGAAGCTTTCTTT. Protein sequence: CASSLRQGADTEAFF.